The 6 T cell receptor beta chains in this list originate from one sample, sequenced in a study of T cell repertoires in cytomegalovirus infection. Using its own MiXCR run on the reads, TCRdb lists one record per CDR3 protein. The sample records 360,000 or so distinct CDR3 sequences, just under 35% being singletons. These receptors have no identified antigens. Sequencing used cultured PBMCs, obtained from culture after CMV antigen stimulation. The receptor set was obtained from a human donor in good health (CMV status not recorded). Some clones in this sample may be carry-over from other donors' samples.

This clonotype turned up a few times. The chain links TRBV5-8 to TRBJ1-2, with a weak D call TRBD1 (5 bases). CDR3 size: 17 residues. The germline gives CDR1 SGHTS, CDR2 YDEGEE. V was trimmed by 2 bases and J by 7 bases, leaving 24 bases between them. The CDR3 DNA sequence: TGTGCCAGCAGCTTCGGGCAGGGACGGCTTTGGTCTTCTGGCTACACCTTC. Translated, it gives CASSFGQGRLWSSGYTF.

J is TRBJ2-1 and V is TRBV7-9; D unclear. Trimming took 2 bases from V and 9 from J, leaving 17 bases between them. The CDR3 contains 15 residues. Germline CDR1 SEHNR, CDR2 FQNEAQ (reference sequence). For the CDR3, the DNA is TGTGCCAGCAGCTTAACCGACCAGAAAATCGGTGAGCAGTTCTTC. Translation gives CASSLTDQKIGEQFF.

The V gene is TRBV5-4, the J gene TRBJ2-2; the D is unclear. This CDR3 is 15 amino acids long. Trimming removed 3 bases at V and 3 bases at J, with 12 bases between. CDR1 SGHNT and CDR2 YYREEE come from the germline V gene (reference sequence). CDR3 nucleotide sequence: TGTGCCAGCAGCTGGATGACTCAGCACACCGGGGAGCTGTTTTTT. This gives the protein CASSWMTQHTGELFF.

The rearrangement uses TRBV27 and TRBJ2-7; the D is unclear. This CDR3 region has 16 residues. CDR1 MNHEY and CDR2 SMNVEV come from the germline V gene (reference sequence). The V gene lost 3 bases and the J gene lost 2 bases, with 17 bases spanning the gap. The CDR3 region is CASSFLRSRQPYEQYV. For the CDR3, the DNA is TGTGCCAGCAGTTTCTTGAGATCGCGTCAACCCTACGAGCAGTACGTC.

This clonotype was seen only a few times. This chain connects TRBV4-2 to TRBJ2-1; TRBD2 matches at 12 bases. CDR3 length: 17 residues. The V segment lost 4 bases and the J segment 6 bases; nucleotides outside the gene matches: 10. Germline V gene data show CDR1 as LGHNA and CDR2 as YNFKEQ. CDR3 region: CASSPGPTGLAGNEQFF. In nucleotides, the CDR3 is TGTGCCAGCAGCCCTGGACCGACGGGACTAGCGGGCAATGAGCAGTTCTTC.

There are a few counts of this clonotype. V gene TRBV28 combines with J gene TRBJ2-4; unclear D gene. This CDR3 has 13 residues. Germline-derived CDR1 and CDR2 are MDHEN and SYDVKM. Between the trimmed V and J ends, which lost 0 bases and 6 bases, there was a span of 6 bases. The CDR3 reads CASSLWVRNIQYF. The DNA for the CDR3 is TGTGCCAGCAGTTTATGGGTTAGAAACATTCAGTACTTC. The complete variable domain, with remaining parts taken from reference TRBV28 and TRBJ2-4, reads DVKVTQSSRYLVKRTGEKVFLECVQDMDHENMFWYRQDPGLGLRLIYFSYDVKMKEKGDIPEGYSVSREKKERFSLILESASTNQTSMYLCASSLWVRNIQYFGAGTRLSVL.